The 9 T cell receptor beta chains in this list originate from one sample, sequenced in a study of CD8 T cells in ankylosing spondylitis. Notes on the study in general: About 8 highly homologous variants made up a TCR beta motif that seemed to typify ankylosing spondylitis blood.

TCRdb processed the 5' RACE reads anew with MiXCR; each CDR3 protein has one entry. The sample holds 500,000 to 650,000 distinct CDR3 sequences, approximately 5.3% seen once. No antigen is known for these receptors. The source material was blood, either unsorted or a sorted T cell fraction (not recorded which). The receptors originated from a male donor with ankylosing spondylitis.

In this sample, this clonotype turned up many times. CDR3 region: CASRTLSGVSYEQYF. CDR3 sequence (DNA): TGTGCCAGCAGGACACTCTCTGGGGTCTCCTACGAGCAGTACTTC. The chain carries TRBV7-2 and TRBJ2-7; no reliable D call. With 6 bases removed from V and 0 bases from J, the gap between germline ends came to 15 bases. The CDR3 length is 15 residues. Germline V gives CDR1 SGHTA, CDR2 FQGNSA.

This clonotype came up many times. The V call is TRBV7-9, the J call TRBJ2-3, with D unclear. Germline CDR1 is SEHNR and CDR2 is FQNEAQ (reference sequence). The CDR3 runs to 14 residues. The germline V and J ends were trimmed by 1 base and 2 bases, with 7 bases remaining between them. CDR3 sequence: CASSLGRHTDTQYF. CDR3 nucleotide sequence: TGTGCCAGCAGCTTAGGGAGACACACAGATACGCAGTATTTT.

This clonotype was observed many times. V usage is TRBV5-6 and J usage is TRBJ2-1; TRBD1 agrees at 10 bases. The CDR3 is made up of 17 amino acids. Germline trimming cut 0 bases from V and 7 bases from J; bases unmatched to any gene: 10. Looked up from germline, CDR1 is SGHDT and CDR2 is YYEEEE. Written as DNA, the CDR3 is TGTGCCAGCAGCTTGGGGACAGGGGGTCCAACGGGTAATGAGCAGTTCTTC. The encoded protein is CASSLGTGGPTGNEQFF.

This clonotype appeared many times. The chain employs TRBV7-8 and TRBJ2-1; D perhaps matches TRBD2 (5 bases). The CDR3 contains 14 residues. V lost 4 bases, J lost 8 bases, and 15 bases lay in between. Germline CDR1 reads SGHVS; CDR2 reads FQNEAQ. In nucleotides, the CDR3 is TGTGCCAGCAGCTCCGCCCCATTTAGCGATGAGCAGTTCTTC. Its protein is CASSSAPFSDEQFF. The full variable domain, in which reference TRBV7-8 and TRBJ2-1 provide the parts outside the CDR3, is GAGVSQSPRYKVAKRGQDVALRCDPISGHVSLFWYQQALGQGPEFLTYFQNEAQLDKSGLPSDRFFAERPEGSVSTLKIQRTQQEDSAVYLCASSSAPFSDEQFFGPGTRLTVL.

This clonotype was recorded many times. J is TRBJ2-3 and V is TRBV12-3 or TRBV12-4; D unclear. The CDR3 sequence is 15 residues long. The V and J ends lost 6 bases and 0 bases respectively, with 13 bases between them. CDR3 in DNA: TGTGCCAGCAGGGAGACCTTCGGTAGCACAGATACGCAGTATTTT. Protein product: CASRETFGSTDTQYF.

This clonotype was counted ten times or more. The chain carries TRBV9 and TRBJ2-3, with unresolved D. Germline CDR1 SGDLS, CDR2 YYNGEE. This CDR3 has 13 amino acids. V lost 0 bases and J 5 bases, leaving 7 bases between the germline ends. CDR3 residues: CASSVGPEDTQYF. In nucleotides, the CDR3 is TGTGCCAGCAGCGTAGGCCCAGAAGATACGCAGTATTTT.

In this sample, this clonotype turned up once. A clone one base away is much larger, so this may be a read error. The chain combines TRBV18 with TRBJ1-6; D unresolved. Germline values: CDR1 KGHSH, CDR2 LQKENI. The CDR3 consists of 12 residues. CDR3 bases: TGTGCCAGCTCACCGTTTAATTCACCCCTCCAATTT. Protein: CASSPFNSPLQF. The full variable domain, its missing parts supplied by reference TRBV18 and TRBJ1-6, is NAGVMQNPRHLVRRRGQEARLRCSPMKGHSHVYWYRQLPEEGLKFMVYLQKENIIDESGMPKERFSAEFPKEGPSILRIQQVVRGDSAAYFCASSPFNSPLQFGNGTRLTVT.

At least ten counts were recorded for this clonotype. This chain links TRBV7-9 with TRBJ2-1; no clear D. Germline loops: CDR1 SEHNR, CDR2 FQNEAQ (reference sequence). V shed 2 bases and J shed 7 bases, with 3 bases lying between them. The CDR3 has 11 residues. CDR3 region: CASSLKNEQFF. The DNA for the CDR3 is TGTGCCAGCAGCTTAAAGAATGAGCAGTTCTTC. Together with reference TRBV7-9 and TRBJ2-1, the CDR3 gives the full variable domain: DTGVSQNPRHKITKRGQNVTFRCDPISEHNRLYWYRQTLGQGPEFLTYFQNEAQLEKSRLLSDRFSAERPKGSFSTLEIQRTEQGDSAMYLCASSLKNEQFFGPGTRLTVL.

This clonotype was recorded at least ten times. The CDR3 DNA follows: TGCGCCAGCAGCCAGGGTAGACTCTCCTCTGGAAACACCATATATTTT. Protein sequence: CASSQGRLSSGNTIYF. The V gene is TRBV4-3, the J gene TRBJ1-3; D is undetermined. Germline V gives CDR1 LGHNA, CDR2 YSLEER. The CDR3 sequence is 16 residues long. V was cut by 3 bases and J by 0 bases, with 12 bases left in between.